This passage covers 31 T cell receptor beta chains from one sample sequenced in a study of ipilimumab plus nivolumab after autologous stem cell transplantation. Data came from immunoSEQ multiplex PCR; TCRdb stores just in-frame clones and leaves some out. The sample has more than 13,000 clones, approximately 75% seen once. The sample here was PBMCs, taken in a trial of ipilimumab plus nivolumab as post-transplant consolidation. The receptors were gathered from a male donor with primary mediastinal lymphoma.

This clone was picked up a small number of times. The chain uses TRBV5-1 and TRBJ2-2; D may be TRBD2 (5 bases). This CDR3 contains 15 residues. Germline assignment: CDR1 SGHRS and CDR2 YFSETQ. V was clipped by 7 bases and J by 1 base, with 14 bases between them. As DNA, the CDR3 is TGCGCCAGCTCCCGCCCCAGCGGGAACACCGGGGAGCTGTTTTTT. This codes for CASSRPSGNTGELFF.

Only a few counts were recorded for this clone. The CDR3 loop reads CAGGDYQGKLFF. CDR3 in DNA: TGTGCCGGAGGGGACTACCAAGGAAAACTGTTTTTT. This chain links TRBV7-9 with TRBJ1-4, with a tentative D call TRBD1 (5 bases). V lost 11 bases, J lost 10 bases, and 17 bases lay in between. CDR1 is SEHNR, CDR2 FQNEAQ, per germline (reference sequence). The CDR3 totals 12 residues.

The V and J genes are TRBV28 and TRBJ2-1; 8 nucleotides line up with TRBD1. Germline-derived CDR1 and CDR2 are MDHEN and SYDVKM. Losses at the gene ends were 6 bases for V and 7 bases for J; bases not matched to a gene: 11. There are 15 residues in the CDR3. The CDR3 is CASSLGQGAQNEQFF. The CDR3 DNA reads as TGTGCCAGCAGCCTGGGGCAGGGGGCGCAAAATGAGCAGTTCTTC.

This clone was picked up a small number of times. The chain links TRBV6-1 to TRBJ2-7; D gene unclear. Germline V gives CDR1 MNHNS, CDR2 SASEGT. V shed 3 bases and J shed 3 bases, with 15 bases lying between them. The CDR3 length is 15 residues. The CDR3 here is CASSDFSQGLYEQYF. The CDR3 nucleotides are TGTGCCAGCAGTGATTTTTCCCAAGGGCTCTACGAGCAGTACTTC.

CDR3 sequence (DNA): TGTGCCAGCAGCCCGGGACAGGTATCGAATGAGCAGTTCTTC. This gives the protein CASSPGQVSNEQFF. This chain uses TRBV7-9 with TRBJ2-1, with TRBD1 matching 8 bases. The CDR3 loop spans 14 amino acids. V dropped 5 bases and J dropped 7; count of bases not matched to a gene: 7. Germline assignment: CDR1 SEHNR and CDR2 FQNEAQ (reference sequence).

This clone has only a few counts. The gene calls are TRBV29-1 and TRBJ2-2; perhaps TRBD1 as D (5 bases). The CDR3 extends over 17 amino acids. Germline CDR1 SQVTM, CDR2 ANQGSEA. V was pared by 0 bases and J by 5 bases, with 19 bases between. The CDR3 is CSVEDLYRSGSTGELFF. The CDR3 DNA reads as TGCAGCGTTGAAGATCTCTATAGGTCAGGGTCGACCGGGGAGCTGTTTTTT.

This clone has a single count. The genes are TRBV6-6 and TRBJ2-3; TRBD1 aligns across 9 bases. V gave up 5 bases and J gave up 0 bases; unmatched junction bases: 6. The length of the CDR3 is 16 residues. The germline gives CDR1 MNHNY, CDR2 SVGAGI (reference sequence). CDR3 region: CASSIQGALSTDTQYF. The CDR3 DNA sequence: TGTGCCAGCAGTATACAGGGGGCGCTGAGCACAGATACGCAGTATTTT.

CDR3 sequence (DNA): TGTGCCAGCAGCTTGGAATCTCTAGGAAACACCATATATTTT. Encoded protein: CASSLESLGNTIYF. The V and J genes are TRBV5-4 and TRBJ1-3; D uncertain. Germline V gene lookup returns CDR1 SGHNT and CDR2 YYREEE (reference sequence). The CDR3 consists of 14 residues. V lost 0 bases and J 4 bases, leaving 8 bases between the germline ends.

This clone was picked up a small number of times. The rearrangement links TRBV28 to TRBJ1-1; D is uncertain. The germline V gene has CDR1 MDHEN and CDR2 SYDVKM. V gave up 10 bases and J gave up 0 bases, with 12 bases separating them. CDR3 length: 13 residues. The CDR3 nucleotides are TGTGCCAACCCTCGCCCGGTGAACACTGAAGCTTTCTTT. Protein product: CANPRPVNTEAFF.

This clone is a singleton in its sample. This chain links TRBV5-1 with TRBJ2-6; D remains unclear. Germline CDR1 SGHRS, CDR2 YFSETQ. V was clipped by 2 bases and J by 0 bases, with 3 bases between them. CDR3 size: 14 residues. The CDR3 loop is CASSLGSGANVLTF. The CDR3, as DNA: TGCGCCAGCAGCTTAGGCTCTGGGGCCAACGTCCTGACTTTC. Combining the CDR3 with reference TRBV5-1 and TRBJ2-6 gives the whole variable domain KAGVTQTPRYLIKTRGQQVTLSCSPISGHRSVSWYQQTPGQGLQFLFEYFSETQRNKGNFPGRFSGRQFSNSRSEMNVSTLELGDSALYLCASSLGSGANVLTFGAGSRLTVL.

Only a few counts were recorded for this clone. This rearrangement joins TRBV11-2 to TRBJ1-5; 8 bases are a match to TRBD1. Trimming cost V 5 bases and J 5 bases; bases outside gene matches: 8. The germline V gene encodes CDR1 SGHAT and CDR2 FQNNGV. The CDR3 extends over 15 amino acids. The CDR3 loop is CASSRTGFGDQPQHF. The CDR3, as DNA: TGTGCCAGCAGCCGGACAGGGTTTGGAGATCAGCCCCAGCATTTT.

In DNA, the CDR3 is TGTGCCAGTAGTGGCCCCGGGACACCGACTATCCCCTCCTACGAGCAGTACTTC. It encodes CASSGPGTPTIPSYEQYF. The genes are TRBV19 and TRBJ2-7; a possible D gene is TRBD1 (6 bases). Germline CDR1 LNHDA, CDR2 SQIVND (reference sequence). The V gene lost 5 bases and the J gene lost 0 bases, with 23 bases spanning the gap. This CDR3 is built from 18 residues. The full variable domain, in which reference TRBV19 and TRBJ2-7 provide the parts outside the CDR3, is DGGITQSPKYLFRKEGQNVTLSCEQNLNHDAMYWYRQDPGQGLRLIYYSQIVNDFQKGDIAEGYSVSREKKESFPLTVTSAQKNPTAFYLCASSGPGTPTIPSYEQYFGPGTRLTVT.

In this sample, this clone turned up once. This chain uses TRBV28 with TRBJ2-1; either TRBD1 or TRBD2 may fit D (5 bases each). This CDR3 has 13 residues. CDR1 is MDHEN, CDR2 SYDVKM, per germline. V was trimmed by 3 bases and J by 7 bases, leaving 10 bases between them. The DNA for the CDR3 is TGTGCCAGCAGTTTGAATTGGGGGAATGAGCAGTTCTTC. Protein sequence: CASSLNWGNEQFF. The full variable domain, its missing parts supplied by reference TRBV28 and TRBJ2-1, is DVKVTQSSRYLVKRTGEKVFLECVQDMDHENMFWYRQDPGLGLRLIYFSYDVKMKEKGDIPEGYSVSREKKERFSLILESASTNQTSMYLCASSLNWGNEQFFGPGTRLTVL.

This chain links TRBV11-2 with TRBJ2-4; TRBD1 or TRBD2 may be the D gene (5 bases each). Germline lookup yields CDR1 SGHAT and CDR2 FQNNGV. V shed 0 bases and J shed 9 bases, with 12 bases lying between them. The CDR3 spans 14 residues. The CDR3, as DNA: TGTGCCAGCAGCTTAGATTTAGGGACGGGCATTCAGTACTTC. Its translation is CASSLDLGTGIQYF.

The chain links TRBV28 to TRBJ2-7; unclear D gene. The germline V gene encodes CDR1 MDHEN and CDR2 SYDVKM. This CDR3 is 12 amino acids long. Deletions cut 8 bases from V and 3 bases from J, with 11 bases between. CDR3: CASADGVYEQYF. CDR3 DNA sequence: TGTGCCAGCGCCGATGGGGTCTACGAGCAGTACTTC.

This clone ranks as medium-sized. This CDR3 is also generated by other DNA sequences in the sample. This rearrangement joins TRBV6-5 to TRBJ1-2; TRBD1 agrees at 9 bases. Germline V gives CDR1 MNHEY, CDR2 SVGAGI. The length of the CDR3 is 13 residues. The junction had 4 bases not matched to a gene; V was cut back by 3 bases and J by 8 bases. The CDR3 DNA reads TGTGCCAGCAGTTATGGACAGGGGAGAGGCTACACCTTC. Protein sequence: CASSYGQGRGYTF.

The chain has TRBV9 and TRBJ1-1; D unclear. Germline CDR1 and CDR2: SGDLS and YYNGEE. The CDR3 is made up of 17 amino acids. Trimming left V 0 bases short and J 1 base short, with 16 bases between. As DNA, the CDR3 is TGTGCCAGCAGCGTAGCGGTTGGCGATTCAGCGAACACTGAAGCTTTCTTT. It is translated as CASSVAVGDSANTEAFF.

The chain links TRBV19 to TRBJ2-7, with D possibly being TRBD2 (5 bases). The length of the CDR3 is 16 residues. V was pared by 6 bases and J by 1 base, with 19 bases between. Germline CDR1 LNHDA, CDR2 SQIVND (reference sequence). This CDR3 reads CASSLGEAPYSYEQYF. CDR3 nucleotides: TGTGCCAGTAGCCTGGGAGAGGCCCCGTATTCCTACGAGCAGTACTTC.

The CDR3 loop reads CASSPQAPKETQYF. Written as DNA, the CDR3 is TGTGCCAGCTCACCTCAAGCTCCCAAAGAGACCCAGTACTTC. V gene TRBV18 combines with J gene TRBJ2-5, with unresolved D. The germline V gene encodes CDR1 KGHSH and CDR2 LQKENI. V was trimmed by 3 bases and J by 3 bases, leaving 11 bases between them. The CDR3 loop spans 14 amino acids.

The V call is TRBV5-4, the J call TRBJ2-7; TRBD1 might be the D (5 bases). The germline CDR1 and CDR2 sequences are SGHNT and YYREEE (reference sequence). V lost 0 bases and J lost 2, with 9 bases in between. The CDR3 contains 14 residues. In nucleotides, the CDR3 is TGTGCCAGCAGCTTGGGGGCAGGGACCTACGAGCAGTACTTC. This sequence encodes CASSLGAGTYEQYF.

CDR3 loop: CASCPASYNEQFF. As DNA, the CDR3 is TGTGCCAGCTGTCCTGCCTCCTACAATGAGCAGTTCTTC. The chain combines TRBV6-1 with TRBJ2-1; no firm D call. This CDR3 has 13 residues. The germline V and J ends were trimmed by 8 bases and 0 bases, with 8 bases remaining between them. Germline assignment: CDR1 MNHNS and CDR2 SASEGT.

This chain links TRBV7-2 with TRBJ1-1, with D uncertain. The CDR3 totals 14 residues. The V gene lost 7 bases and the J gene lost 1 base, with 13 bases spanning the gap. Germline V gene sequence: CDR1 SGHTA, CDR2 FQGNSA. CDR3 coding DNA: TGTGCCAGCATGGCCCGGACGCAGAACACTGAAGCTTTCTTT. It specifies CASMARTQNTEAFF.

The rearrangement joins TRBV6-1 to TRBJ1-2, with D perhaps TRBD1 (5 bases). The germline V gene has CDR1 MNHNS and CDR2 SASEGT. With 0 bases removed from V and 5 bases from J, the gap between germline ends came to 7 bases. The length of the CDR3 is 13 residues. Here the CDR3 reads CASSEAPGYGYTF. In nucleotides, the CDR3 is TGTGCCAGCAGTGAAGCTCCAGGGTATGGCTACACCTTC.

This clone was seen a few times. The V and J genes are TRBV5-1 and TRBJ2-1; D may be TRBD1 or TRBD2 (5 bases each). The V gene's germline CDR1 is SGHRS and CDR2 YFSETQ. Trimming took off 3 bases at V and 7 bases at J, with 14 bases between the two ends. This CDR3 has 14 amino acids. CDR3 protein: CASSYQGPRNEQFF. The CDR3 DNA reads TGCGCCAGCAGCTATCAGGGACCTCGGAATGAGCAGTTCTTC.

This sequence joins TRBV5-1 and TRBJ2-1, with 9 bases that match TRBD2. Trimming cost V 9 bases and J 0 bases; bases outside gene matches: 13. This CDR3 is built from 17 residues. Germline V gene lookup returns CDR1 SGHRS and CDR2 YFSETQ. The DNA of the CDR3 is TGCGCCACTAGAGCTAGCGGGGCTTCGAGCTCCTACAATGAGCAGTTCTTC. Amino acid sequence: CATRASGASSSYNEQFF.

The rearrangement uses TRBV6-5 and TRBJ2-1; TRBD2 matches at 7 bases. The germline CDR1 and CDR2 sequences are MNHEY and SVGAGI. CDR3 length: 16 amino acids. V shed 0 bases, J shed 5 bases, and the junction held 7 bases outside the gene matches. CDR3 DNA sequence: TGTGCCAGCAGTTACTCTGGGGCGGGAGTAAACAATGAGCAGTTCTTC. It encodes CASSYSGAGVNNEQFF.

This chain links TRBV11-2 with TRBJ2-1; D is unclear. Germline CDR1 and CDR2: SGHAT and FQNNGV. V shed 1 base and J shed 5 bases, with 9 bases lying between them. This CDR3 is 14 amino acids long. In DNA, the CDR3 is TGTGCCAGCAGCTTAGTACGGGCCAACAATGAGCAGTTCTTC. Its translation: CASSLVRANNEQFF.

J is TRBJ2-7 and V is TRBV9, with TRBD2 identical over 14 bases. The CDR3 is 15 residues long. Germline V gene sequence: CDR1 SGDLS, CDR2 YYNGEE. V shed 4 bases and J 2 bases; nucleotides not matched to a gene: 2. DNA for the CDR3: TGTGCCAGCAGCAGACTAGCGGGAGGGGCCTACGAGCAGTACTTC. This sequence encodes CASSRLAGGAYEQYF.

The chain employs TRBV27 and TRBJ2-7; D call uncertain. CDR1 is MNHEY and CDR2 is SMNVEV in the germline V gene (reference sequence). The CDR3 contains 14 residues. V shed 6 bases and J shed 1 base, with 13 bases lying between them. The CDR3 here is CASSISTGSYEQYF. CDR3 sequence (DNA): TGTGCCAGCAGCATCTCCACCGGGTCCTACGAGCAGTACTTC.

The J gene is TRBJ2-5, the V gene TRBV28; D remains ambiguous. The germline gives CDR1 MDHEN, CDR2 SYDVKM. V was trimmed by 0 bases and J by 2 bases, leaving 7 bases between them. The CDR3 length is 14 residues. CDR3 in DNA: TGTGCCAGCAGTTTATGGATGGCACAAGAGACCCAGTACTTC. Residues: CASSLWMAQETQYF.

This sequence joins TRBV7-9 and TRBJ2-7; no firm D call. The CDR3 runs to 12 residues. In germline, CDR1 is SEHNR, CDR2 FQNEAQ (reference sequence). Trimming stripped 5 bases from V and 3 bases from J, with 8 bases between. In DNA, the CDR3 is TGTGCCAGCAGCCCGGACGGCTACGAGCAGTACTTC. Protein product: CASSPDGYEQYF.